The 20 T cell receptor beta chains reported below all come from one sample, sequenced in a study of control samples from healthy donors and cancer patients. Data came from immunoSEQ multiplex PCR; TCRdb stores just in-frame clones and leaves some out. The repertoire holds around 170,000 clones, with approximately 92% as singletons. Sequencing used blood. The source of these receptors is a man aged 25 to 45 in good health.

J is TRBJ2-3 and V is TRBV11-2, with D maybe TRBD2 (6 bases). Germline-derived CDR1 and CDR2 are SGHAT and FQNNGV. This CDR3 is 15 amino acids long. V was shortened by 5 bases and J by 1 base, with 13 bases between the two germline ends. The CDR3 protein is CASSPDASGTDTQYF. CDR3 DNA: TGTGCCAGCAGCCCAGACGCTAGCGGCACAGATACGCAGTATTTT. The complete variable domain, with remaining parts taken from reference TRBV11-2 and TRBJ2-3, reads EAGVAQSPRYKIIEKRQSVAFWCNPISGHATLYWYQQILGQGPKLLIQFQNNGVVDDSQLPKDRFSAERLKGVDSTLKIQPAKLEDSAVYLCASSPDASGTDTQYFGPGTRLTVL.

The chain joins TRBV10-3 to TRBJ2-7; possible D gene TRBD1, 5 bases. Germline assignment: CDR1 ENHRY and CDR2 SYGVKD. V lost 6 bases to trimming and J lost 0 bases, with 6 bases between them. The CDR3 is 12 residues long. CDR3 in DNA: TGTGCCATCAGGACAGACTCCTACGAGCAGTACTTC. Its protein is CAIRTDSYEQYF.

The chain has TRBV5-1 and TRBJ2-2; 7 bases are shared with TRBD1. The CDR3 is 15 amino acids. Trimming removed 0 bases from V and 5 bases from J; junction bases left unmatched: 4. Germline lookup yields CDR1 SGHRS and CDR2 YFSETQ. The chain's CDR3 is CASSLARTGTGELFF. CDR3 nucleotide sequence: TGCGCCAGCAGCTTGGCCCGGACAGGAACCGGGGAGCTGTTTTTT.

Comments on this clone: Other DNA sequences from this sample encode an identical CDR3 as well. The rearrangement joins TRBV6-4 to TRBJ2-3, with 10 bases matching TRBD2. This CDR3 has 15 residues. Germline lookup yields CDR1 MRHNA and CDR2 SNTAGT. The J segment lost 0 bases and the V segment lost 4 bases, leaving 1 base of the junction unmatched. The CDR3 bases are TGTGCCAGCAGTGCGACTAGCGGGAGCACAGATACGCAGTATTTT. Encoded protein: CASSATSGSTDTQYF.

The V call is TRBV29-1, the J call TRBJ1-1, with 10 nucleotides matching TRBD1. The CDR3 length is 15 residues. From germline, CDR1 is SQVTM and CDR2 ANQGSEA. J gave up 3 bases and V 4 bases, and 8 bases lay outside the gene matches. The CDR3 sequence: CSVVTGGGVDTEAFF. The DNA of the CDR3 is TGCAGCGTTGTGACAGGGGGCGGAGTGGACACTGAAGCTTTCTTT.

The V call is TRBV24-1, the J call TRBJ2-2, with 11 bases lining up with TRBD1. Germline CDR1 and CDR2: KGHDR and SFDVKD. The J segment lost 4 bases and the V segment lost 5 bases, leaving 2 bases of the junction unmatched. The CDR3 has 15 amino acids. The chain's CDR3 is CATSVGTGGTGELFF. CDR3 bases: TGTGCCACCAGTGTGGGGACAGGGGGCACCGGGGAGCTGTTTTTT.

The chain is built from TRBV19 and TRBJ1-2; D perhaps matches TRBD1 (6 bases). V was clipped by 3 bases and J by 4 bases, with 15 bases between them. The germline V gene encodes CDR1 LNHDA and CDR2 SQIVND (reference sequence). The CDR3 contains 15 residues. The CDR3 DNA is TGTGCCAGTAGTATCGATAGACAGGCTCCCTATGGCTACACCTTC. Amino acid sequence: CASSIDRQAPYGYTF.

The rearrangement uses TRBV27 and TRBJ2-7; D might be TRBD2 (6 bases). In germline, CDR1 is MNHEY, CDR2 SMNVEV (reference sequence). Trimming took off 0 bases at V and 2 bases at J, with 17 bases between the two ends. The CDR3 is 17 amino acids. CDR3 in amino acids: CASSLSRSGSSPYEQYF. Written as DNA, the CDR3 is TGTGCCAGCAGTTTATCTCGTAGCGGCAGTTCCCCCTACGAGCAGTACTTC.

The rearrangement links TRBV28 to TRBJ1-5, with 7 bases aligning to TRBD1. Germline V gene data show CDR1 as MDHEN and CDR2 as SYDVKM. J gave up 4 bases and V 4 bases, and 7 bases lay outside the gene matches. The length of the CDR3 is 15 residues. The CDR3, as DNA: TGTGCCAGCAGTTGGGGACAGCAGGGGAATCAGCCCCAGCATTTT. Protein product: CASSWGQQGNQPQHF.

J is TRBJ2-7 and V is TRBV27; possibly TRBD2 for D (6 bases). The V and J ends lost 6 bases and 1 base respectively, with 13 bases between them. Germline CDR1 is MNHEY and CDR2 is SMNVEV (reference sequence). The CDR3 length is 14 residues. The CDR3 nucleotides are TGTGCCAGCAGCCCGGTCGGGGGTTCCTACGAGCAGTACTTC. Translation gives CASSPVGGSYEQYF.

V and J are TRBV29-1 and TRBJ1-2; tentative D call: TRBD1 (5 bases). V was cut by 6 bases and J by 4 bases, with 18 bases left in between. The CDR3 is 14 amino acids. Germline V CDR1 and CDR2: SQVTM, ANQGSEA. CDR3 nucleotide sequence: TGCAGCGTCGAACCACCATCGGGGGGCTATGGCTACACCTTC. Translating it yields CSVEPPSGGYGYTF.

The chain joins TRBV29-1 to TRBJ2-5; no firm D call. The V gene's germline CDR1 is SQVTM and CDR2 ANQGSEA. V shed 3 bases and J shed 0 bases, with 5 bases lying between them. CDR3 length: 12 amino acids. CDR3 bases: TGCAGCGTTGAGGGTAACCAAGAGACCCAGTACTTC. Its translation: CSVEGNQETQYF.

The rearrangement links TRBV5-1 to TRBJ1-4; D gene uncertain. Germline CDR1 reads SGHRS; CDR2 reads YFSETQ. The CDR3 sequence is 17 residues long. Deletions cut 0 bases from V and 0 bases from J, with 12 bases between. DNA for the CDR3: TGCGCCAGCAGCTTGGGAGTAGGGCCCCCAACTAATGAAAAACTGTTTTTT. It specifies CASSLGVGPPTNEKLFF.

This clone has only one observation. CDR3 nucleotide sequence: TGTGCCAGCAGCTTGAGACAGGTCTACGAGCAGTACTTC. It encodes CASSLRQVYEQYF. V and J are TRBV5-7 and TRBJ2-7; a possible D gene is TRBD1 (6 bases). TRBV5-7 is assigned to the ORF class and has an uncertain function. V lost 1 base, J lost 3 bases, and 8 bases lay in between. The CDR3 totals 13 residues.

The V and J genes are TRBV14 and TRBJ2-7; D is possibly TRBD1 (5 bases). The V end was cut by 3 bases, the J end by 6 bases, with 9 bases between. Germline V gives CDR1 SGHDN, CDR2 FVKESK. CDR3 length: 12 residues. The DNA for the CDR3 is TGTGCCAGCAGCCATGAAACAGGCGAGCAGTACTTC. Residues: CASSHETGEQYF.

This clone came up once. V usage is TRBV6-5 and J usage is TRBJ1-2; 7 bases are a match to TRBD1. The V and J ends lost 5 bases and 8 bases, in that order; junction bases with no gene match: 8. This CDR3 has 13 amino acids. Germline assignment: CDR1 MNHEY and CDR2 SVGAGI. The chain's CDR3 is CASSRGYRGGYTF. CDR3 DNA sequence: TGTGCCAGCAGTCGCGGCTACAGGGGAGGCTACACCTTC.

V and J are TRBV7-9 and TRBJ2-7, with D perhaps TRBD1 (5 bases). Germline CDR1 is SEHNR and CDR2 is FQNEAQ (reference sequence). The CDR3 consists of 14 residues. The V end was cut by 5 bases, the J end by 0 bases, with 11 bases between. CDR3 nucleotide sequence: TGTGCCAGCAGCCCATCACAGGTCTCCTACGAGCAGTACTTC. Translation: CASSPSQVSYEQYF. The full variable domain, in which reference TRBV7-9 and TRBJ2-7 provide the parts outside the CDR3, is DTGVSQNPRHKITKRGQNVTFRCDPISEHNRLYWYRQTLGQGPEFLTYFQNEAQLEKSRLLSDRFSAERPKGSFSTLEIQRTEQGDSAMYLCASSPSQVSYEQYFGPGTRLTVT.

This clone has a single count. The V call is TRBV19, the J call TRBJ1-3; maybe TRBD1 (5 bases). The CDR3 is 16 residues long. Trimming removed 3 bases from V and 0 bases from J, with 12 bases in between. The germline CDR1 and CDR2 sequences are LNHDA and SQIVND (reference sequence). This CDR3 reads CASSMGYGGSGNTIYF. In nucleotides, the CDR3 is TGTGCCAGTAGTATGGGATACGGGGGCTCTGGAAACACCATATATTTT.

The V gene is TRBV10-3, the J gene TRBJ1-5; D unclear. The CDR3 sequence is 13 residues long. The germline CDR1 and CDR2 sequences are ENHRY and SYGVKD. V was pared by 7 bases and J by 0 bases, with 7 bases between. Here the CDR3 DNA reads TGTGCCATCACCTCCGGTAGCAATCAGCCCCAGCATTTT. It yields the protein CAITSGSNQPQHF.

Concerning this clone: The identical CDR3 is also encoded by other nucleotide sequences in the sample. The genes are TRBV27 and TRBJ2-1, with a possible D match to TRBD2 (6 bases). Germline V CDR1 and CDR2: MNHEY, SMNVEV (reference sequence). This CDR3 has 15 residues. The V end was cut by 0 bases, the J end by 0 bases, with 6 bases between. In nucleotides, the CDR3 is TGTGCCAGCAGTTTATCCGGGAGCTCCTACAATGAGCAGTTCTTC. This codes for CASSLSGSSYNEQFF.